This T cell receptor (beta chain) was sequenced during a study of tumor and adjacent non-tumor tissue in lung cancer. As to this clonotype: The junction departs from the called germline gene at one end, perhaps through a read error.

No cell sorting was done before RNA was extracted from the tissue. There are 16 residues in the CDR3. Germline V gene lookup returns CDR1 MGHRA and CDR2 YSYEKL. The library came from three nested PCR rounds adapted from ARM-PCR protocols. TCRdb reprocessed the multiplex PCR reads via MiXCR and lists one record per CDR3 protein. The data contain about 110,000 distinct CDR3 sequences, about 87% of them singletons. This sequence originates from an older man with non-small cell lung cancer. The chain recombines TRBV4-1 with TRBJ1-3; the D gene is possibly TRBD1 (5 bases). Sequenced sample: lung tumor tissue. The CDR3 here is CASRRGHGFSGNTLYF. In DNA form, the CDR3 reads TGCGCCAGCAGAAGGGGCCATGGCTTCTCTGGAAACACCCTATATTTT.